This T cell receptor beta chain was documented in a study of T cell responses to AZD1222 COVID-19 vaccine. Study details: Pooling was applied to second doses at about 4 or about 12 weeks.

CDR3 length equals 18 residues. The germline V gene encodes CDR1 SGHDN and CDR2 FVKESK. Trimming left V 1 base short and J 1 base short, with 18 bases between. Here immunoSEQ multiplex PCR was the method, and the copy in TCRdb shows in-frame clones only, minus some. The sample holds under 150,000 clones, 93% seen once. This clone appeared a single time. The TCR sequence derives from an adult in good health. Material: peripheral blood, obtained on day 0 of AZD1222 vaccination. The rearrangement joins TRBV14 to TRBJ2-3; tentative D call: TRBD1 (8 bases). CDR3: CASSQGITGGVGTDTQYF. Written as DNA, the CDR3 is TGTGCCAGCAGCCAAGGGATAACAGGGGGGGTCGGCACAGATACGCAGTATTTT.